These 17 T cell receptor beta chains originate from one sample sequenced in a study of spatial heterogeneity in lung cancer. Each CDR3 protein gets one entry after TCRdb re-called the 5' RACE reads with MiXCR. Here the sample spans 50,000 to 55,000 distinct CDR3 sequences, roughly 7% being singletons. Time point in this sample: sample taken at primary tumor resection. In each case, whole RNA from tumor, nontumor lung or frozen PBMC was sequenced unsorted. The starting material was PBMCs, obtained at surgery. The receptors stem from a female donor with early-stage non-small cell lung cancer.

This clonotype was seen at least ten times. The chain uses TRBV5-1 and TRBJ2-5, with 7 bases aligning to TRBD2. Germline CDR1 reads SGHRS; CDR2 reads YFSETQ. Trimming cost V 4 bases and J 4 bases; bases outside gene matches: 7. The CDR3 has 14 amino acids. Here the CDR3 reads CASSVTSTSETQYF. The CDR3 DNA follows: TGCGCCAGCAGCGTGACTAGCACTTCAGAGACCCAGTACTTC.

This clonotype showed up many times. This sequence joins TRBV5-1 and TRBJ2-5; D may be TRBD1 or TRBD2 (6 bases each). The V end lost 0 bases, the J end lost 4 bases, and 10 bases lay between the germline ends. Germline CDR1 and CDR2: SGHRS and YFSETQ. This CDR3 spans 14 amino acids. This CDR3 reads CASSLAGGGETQYF. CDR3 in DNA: TGCGCCAGCAGCTTGGCCGGGGGCGGAGAGACCCAGTACTTC.

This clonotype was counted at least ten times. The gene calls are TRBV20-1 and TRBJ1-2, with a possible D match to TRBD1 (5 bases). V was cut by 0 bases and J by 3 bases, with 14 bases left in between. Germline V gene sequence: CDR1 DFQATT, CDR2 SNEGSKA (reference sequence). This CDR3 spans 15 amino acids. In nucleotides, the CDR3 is TGCAGTGCTAGAGATAGGGGAAGGGTAGACTATGGCTACACCTTC. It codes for CSARDRGRVDYGYTF.

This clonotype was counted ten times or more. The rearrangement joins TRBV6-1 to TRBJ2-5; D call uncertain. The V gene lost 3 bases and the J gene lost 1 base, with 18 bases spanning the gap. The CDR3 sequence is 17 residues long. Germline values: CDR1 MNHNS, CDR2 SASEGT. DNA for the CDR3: TGTGCCAGCAGTGATTTAGCTGGTCCATTCGTCCAAGAGACCCAGTACTTC. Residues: CASSDLAGPFVQETQYF.

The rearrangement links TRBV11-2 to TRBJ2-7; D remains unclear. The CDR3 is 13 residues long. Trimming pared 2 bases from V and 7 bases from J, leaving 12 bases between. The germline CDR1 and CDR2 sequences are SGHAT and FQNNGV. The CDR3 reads CASSLSPTLEQYF. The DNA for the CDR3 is TGTGCCAGCAGCTTATCCCCAACCTTAGAGCAGTACTTC.

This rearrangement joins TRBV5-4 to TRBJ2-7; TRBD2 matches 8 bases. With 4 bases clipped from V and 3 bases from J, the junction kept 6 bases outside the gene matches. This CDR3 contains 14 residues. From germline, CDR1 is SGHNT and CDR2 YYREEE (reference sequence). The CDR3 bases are TGTGCCAGCAGCCCACTAGCGGTATACTACGAGCAGTACTTC. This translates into CASSPLAVYYEQYF.

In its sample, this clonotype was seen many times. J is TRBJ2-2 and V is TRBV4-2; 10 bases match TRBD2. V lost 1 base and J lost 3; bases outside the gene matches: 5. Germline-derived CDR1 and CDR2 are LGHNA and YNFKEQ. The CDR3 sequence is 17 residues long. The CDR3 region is CASSQVFGTSDTGELFF. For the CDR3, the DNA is TGTGCCAGCAGCCAAGTTTTTGGGACTAGCGACACCGGGGAGCTGTTTTTT.

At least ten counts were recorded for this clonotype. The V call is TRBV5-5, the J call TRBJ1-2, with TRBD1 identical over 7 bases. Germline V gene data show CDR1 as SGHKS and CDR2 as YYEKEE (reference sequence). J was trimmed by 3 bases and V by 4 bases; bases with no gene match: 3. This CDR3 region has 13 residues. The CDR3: CASSGTADYGYTF. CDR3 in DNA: TGTGCCAGCAGCGGGACAGCAGACTATGGCTACACCTTC.

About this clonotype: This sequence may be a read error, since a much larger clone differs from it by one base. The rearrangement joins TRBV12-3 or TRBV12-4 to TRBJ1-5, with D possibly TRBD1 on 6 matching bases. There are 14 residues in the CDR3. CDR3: CVSSRGQQGQPQHF. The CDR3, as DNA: TGTGTCAGCTCCCGAGGCCAACAGGGACAGCCCCAGCATTTT.

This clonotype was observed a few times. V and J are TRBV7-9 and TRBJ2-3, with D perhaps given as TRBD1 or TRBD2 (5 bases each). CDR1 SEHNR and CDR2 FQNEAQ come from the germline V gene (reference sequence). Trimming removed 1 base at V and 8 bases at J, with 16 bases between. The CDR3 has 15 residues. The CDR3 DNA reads TGTGCCAGCAGCTTAGGGGGACCGGGCGTGGGTACGCAGTATTTT. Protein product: CASSLGGPGVGTQYF.

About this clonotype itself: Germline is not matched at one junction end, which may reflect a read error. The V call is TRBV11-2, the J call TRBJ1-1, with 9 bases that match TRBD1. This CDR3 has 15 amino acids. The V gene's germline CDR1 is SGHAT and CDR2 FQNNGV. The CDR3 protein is CASRRTGDPILETRF. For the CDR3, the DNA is TGTGCCAGCAGGAGGACAGGGGACCCGATCCTCGAGACTAGATTT.

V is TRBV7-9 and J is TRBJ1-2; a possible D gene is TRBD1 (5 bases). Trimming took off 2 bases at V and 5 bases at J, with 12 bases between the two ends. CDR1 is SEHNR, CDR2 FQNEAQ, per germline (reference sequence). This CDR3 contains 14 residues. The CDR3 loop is CASSLSGRGYGYTF. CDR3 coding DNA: TGTGCCAGCAGCTTAAGCGGGCGGGGGTATGGCTACACCTTC.

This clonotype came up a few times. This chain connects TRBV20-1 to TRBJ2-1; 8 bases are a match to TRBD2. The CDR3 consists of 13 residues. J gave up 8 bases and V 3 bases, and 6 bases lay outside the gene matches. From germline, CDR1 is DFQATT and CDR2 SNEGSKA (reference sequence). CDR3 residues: CSARAGGPDEQFF. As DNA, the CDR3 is TGCAGTGCTAGGGCGGGGGGCCCCGATGAGCAGTTCTTC.

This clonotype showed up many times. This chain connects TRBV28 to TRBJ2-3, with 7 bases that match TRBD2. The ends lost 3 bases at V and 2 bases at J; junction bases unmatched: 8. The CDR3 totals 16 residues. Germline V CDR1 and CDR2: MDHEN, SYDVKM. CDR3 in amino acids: CASSFPRGMYTDTQYF. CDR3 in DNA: TGTGCCAGCAGTTTCCCGCGGGGGATGTACACAGATACGCAGTATTTT.

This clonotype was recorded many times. CDR3 amino acids: CASSPSGRVELFF. CDR3 sequence (DNA): TGCGCCAGCAGCCCCTCGGGACGGGTGGAGCTGTTTTTT. The genes are TRBV5-1 and TRBJ2-2; D may match TRBD1 or TRBD2 (5 bases each). Germline assignment: CDR1 SGHRS and CDR2 YFSETQ. Trimming shortened V by 4 bases and J by 10 bases, and 14 bases separated the two germline ends. This CDR3 contains 13 residues.

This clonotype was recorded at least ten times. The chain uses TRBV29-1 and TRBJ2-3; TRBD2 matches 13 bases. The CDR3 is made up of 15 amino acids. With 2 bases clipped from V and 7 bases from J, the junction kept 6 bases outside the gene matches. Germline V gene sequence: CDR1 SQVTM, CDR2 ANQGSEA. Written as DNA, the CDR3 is TGCAGCGTTGAACCGACTAGCGGGGGGCTTCATACGCAGTATTTT. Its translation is CSVEPTSGGLHTQYF.

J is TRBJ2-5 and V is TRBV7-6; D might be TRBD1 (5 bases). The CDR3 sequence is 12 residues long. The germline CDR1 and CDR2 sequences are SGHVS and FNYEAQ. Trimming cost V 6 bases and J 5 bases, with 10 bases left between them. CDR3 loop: CASSPGHETQYF. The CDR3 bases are TGTGCCAGCAGTCCAGGGCACGAGACCCAGTACTTC.